One sample yielded the 4 T cell receptor beta chains listed below, sequenced in a study of CD8+ T cells in alopecia areata (dated by TCRdb to 2016 to 2019). Receptors were amplified or captured by the immunoSEQ multiplex PCR assay. To provide template for TCR sequencing, every sample had RNA extracted and reverse transcribed into cDNA. TCRdb re-hosts the immuneACCESS table, in-frame sequences only. Its copies lack some clones; in the studies checked, an unresolved V gene accounts for under half of them, and the cause for the rest is not known. Within this sample are approximately 200,000 clones, with roughly 64% of them counted one time only. The ten largest clonotypes hold 5.5% of the sample. In light of the paper, this sample's time point label describes: 20 to 30 weeks on oral tofacitinib. The treatment or condition label on this specimen signifies: oral pan-JAK inhibitor, 5-10 mg twice daily.

Sequencing used CD4+ T cells sorted from blood, obtained at week 24, from a patient treated with tofacitinib. The receptors were sampled from a human donor with alopecia areata.

The chain recombines TRBV18 with TRBJ2-1; a weak D match, TRBD1 (6 bases). V lost 1 base and J lost 1, with 11 bases in between. Germline lookup yields CDR1 KGHSH and CDR2 LQKENI. CDR3 length: 16 amino acids. CDR3 protein: CASSPRGLGSYNEQFF. The CDR3 nucleotides read TGTGCCAGCTCACCACGGGGGCTCGGGTCCTACAATGAGCAGTTCTTC.

This chain uses TRBV29-1 with TRBJ1-2; the match to TRBD1 covers 8 bases. The germline CDR1 and CDR2 sequences are SQVTM and ANQGSEA. The CDR3 spans 13 residues. The trim removed 4 bases at V and 7 bases at J, leaving 8 bases unmatched. This CDR3 is CSVATGVWGGYTF. The CDR3 bases are TGCAGCGTTGCGACAGGGGTTTGGGGTGGCTACACCTTC.

With respect to this clone: Other DNA sequences from this sample encode an identical CDR3 as well. The V and J genes are TRBV7-2 and TRBJ1-2; D perhaps matches TRBD1 (6 bases). Germline CDR1 and CDR2: SGHTA and FQGNSA. This CDR3 is built from 13 residues. Deletions cut 5 bases from V and 2 bases from J, with 9 bases between. CDR3 bases: TGTGCCAGCAGCAATACAGGGAACTATGGCTACACCTTC. It is translated as CASSNTGNYGYTF.

This chain links TRBV11-2 with TRBJ1-1; D ambiguous. V was clipped by 0 bases and J by 0 bases, with 2 bases between them. Germline V CDR1 and CDR2: SGHAT, FQNNGV. The CDR3 sequence is 13 residues long. The CDR3 sequence is CASSLDLNTEAFF. CDR3 coding DNA: TGTGCCAGCAGCTTAGATCTGAACACTGAAGCTTTCTTT.